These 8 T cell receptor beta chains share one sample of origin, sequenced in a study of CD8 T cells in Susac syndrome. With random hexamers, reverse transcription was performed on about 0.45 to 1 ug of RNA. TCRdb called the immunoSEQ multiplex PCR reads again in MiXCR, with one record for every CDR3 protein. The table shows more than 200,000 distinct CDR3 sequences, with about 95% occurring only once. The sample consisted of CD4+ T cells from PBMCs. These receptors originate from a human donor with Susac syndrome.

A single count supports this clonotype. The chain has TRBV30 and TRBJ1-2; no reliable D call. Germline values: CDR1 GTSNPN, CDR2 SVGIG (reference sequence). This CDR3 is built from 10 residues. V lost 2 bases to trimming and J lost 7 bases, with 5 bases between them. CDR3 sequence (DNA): TGTGCCTGGAGTTCGGGTGGCTACACCTTC. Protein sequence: CAWSSGGYTF. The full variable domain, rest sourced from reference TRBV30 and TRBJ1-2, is SQTIHQWPATLVQPVGSPLSLECTVEGTSNPNLYWYRQAAGRGLQLLFYSVGIGQISSEVPQNLSASRPQDRQFILSSKKLLLSDSGFYLCAWSSGGYTFGSGTRLTVV.

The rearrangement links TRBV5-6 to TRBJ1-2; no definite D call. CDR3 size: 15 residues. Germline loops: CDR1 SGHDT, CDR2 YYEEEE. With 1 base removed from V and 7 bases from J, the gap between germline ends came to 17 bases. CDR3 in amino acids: CASSLFGGRLGGYTF. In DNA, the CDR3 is TGTGCCAGCAGCTTGTTCGGTGGCCGGCTAGGTGGCTACACCTTC.

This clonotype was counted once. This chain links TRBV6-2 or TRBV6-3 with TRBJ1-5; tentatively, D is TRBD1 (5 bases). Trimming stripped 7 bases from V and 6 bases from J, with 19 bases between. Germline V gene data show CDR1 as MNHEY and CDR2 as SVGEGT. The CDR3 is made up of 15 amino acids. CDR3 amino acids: CASKSGRSVGQPQHF. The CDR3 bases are TGTGCCAGCAAATCGGGGCGGAGTGTAGGTCAGCCCCAGCATTTT.

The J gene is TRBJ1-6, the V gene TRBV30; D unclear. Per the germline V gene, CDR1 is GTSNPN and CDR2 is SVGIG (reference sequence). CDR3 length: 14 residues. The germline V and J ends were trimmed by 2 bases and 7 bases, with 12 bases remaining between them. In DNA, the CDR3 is TGTGCCTGGAGTCGAAGGCCAAGAAATTCACCCCTCCACTTT. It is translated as CAWSRRPRNSPLHF.

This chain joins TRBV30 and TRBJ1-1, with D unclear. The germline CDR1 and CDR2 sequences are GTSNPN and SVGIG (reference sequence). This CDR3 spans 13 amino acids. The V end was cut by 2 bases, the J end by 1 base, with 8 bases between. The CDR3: CAWSRVRNTEAFF. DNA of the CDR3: TGTGCCTGGAGTCGAGTGAGGAACACTGAAGCTTTCTTT.

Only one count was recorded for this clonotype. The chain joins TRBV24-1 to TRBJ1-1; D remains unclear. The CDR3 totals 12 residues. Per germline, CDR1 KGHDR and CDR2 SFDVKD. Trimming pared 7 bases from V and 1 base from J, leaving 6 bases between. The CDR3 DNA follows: TGTGCCACCAGCCCCGGGAACACTGAAGCTTTCTTT. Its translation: CATSPGNTEAFF.

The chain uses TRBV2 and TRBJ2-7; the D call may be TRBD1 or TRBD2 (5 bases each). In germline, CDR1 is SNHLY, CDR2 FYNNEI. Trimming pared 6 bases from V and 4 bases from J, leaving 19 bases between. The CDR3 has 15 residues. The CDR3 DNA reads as TGTGCCAGCAGGTCCCGGGACGCAGAAAGTTACGAGCAGTACTTC. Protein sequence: CASRSRDAESYEQYF.

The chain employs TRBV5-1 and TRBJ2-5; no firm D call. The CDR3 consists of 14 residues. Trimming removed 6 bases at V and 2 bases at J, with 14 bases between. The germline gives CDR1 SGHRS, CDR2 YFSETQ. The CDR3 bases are TGCGCCAGCAAGGATGTGGCAGATCAAGAGACCCAGTACTTC. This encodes CASKDVADQETQYF.